The 18 T cell receptor beta chains listed next were all sequenced from one sample in a study of HIV-infected patients and healthy controls. All unsorted peripheral T cells were captured because whole blood was used without fractionation. cDNA was made from 500 ng RNA using alpha and beta constant primers. Using multiplexing indices, alpha and beta chain libraries were generated apart by chain-specific third strand synthesis. In TCRdb, the 5' RACE reads were re-called with MiXCR into one record per CDR3 protein. The data contain 11,000 or so distinct CDR3 sequences, 5.1% of them singletons. Input material: blood. The source is an adult in good health.

Sample share makes this clonotype medium-sized. The chain has TRBV7-8 and TRBJ1-1; D is ambiguous. The CDR3 runs to 15 residues. The germline V gene encodes CDR1 SGHVS and CDR2 FQNEAQ. Between the trimmed V and J ends, which lost 1 base and 0 bases, there was a span of 9 bases. CDR3 sequence: CASSLGSTLNTEAFF. The CDR3 DNA is TGTGCCAGCAGCTTAGGGTCGACTTTGAACACTGAAGCTTTCTTT.

This clonotype came up a few times. The chain couples TRBV6-1 to TRBJ1-1, with a tentative D call TRBD1 (6 bases). V lost 2 bases and J 0 bases, leaving 7 bases between the germline ends. CDR3 length: 14 amino acids. Germline loops: CDR1 MNHNS, CDR2 SASEGT. CDR3 sequence: CASSENRVNTEAFF. For the CDR3, the DNA is TGTGCCAGCAGTGAAAACAGGGTGAACACTGAAGCTTTCTTT.

This clonotype was observed at least ten times. This chain links TRBV25-1 with TRBJ2-3, with TRBD1 matching 8 bases. This CDR3 has 18 residues. V gave up 3 bases and J gave up 1 base; unmatched junction bases: 12. CDR1 is MGHDK, CDR2 SYGVNS, per germline. DNA for the CDR3: TGTGCCAGCAGTGATCCTTTATCAGGGGGCCAACGCACAGATACGCAGTATTTT. It codes for CASSDPLSGGQRTDTQYF. Together with reference TRBV25-1 and TRBJ2-3, the CDR3 gives the full variable domain: EADIYQTPRYLVIGTGKKITLECSQTMGHDKMYWYQQDPGMELHLIHYSYGVNSTEKGDLSSESTVSRIRTEHFPLTLESARPSHTSQYLCASSDPLSGGQRTDTQYFGPGTRLTVL.

This clonotype was seen repeatedly, ten times or more. The chain employs TRBV20-1 and TRBJ1-1; 8 bases are shared with TRBD1. This CDR3 comprises 15 residues. Trimming removed 5 bases from V and 1 base from J; junction bases left unmatched: 9. Germline CDR1 DFQATT, CDR2 SNEGSKA (reference sequence). CDR3 residues: CSAGLTGARNTEAFF. Here the CDR3 DNA reads TGCAGTGCTGGCCTGACAGGGGCGAGGAACACTGAAGCTTTCTTT.

This clonotype is judged medium-sized. Written as DNA, the CDR3 is TGCAGTGCTAGTCCCCGGGACAGGAACACCGGGGAGCTGTTTTTT. Protein sequence: CSASPRDRNTGELFF. The rearrangement uses TRBV20-1 and TRBJ2-2, with 7 positions matching TRBD1. CDR1 is DFQATT and CDR2 is SNEGSKA in the germline V gene (reference sequence). The CDR3 consists of 15 residues. Trimming took 3 bases from V and 1 from J; bases not matched to a gene: 5.

By its share, this clonotype is medium-sized. The chain combines TRBV7-9 with TRBJ1-5, with D uncertain. V lost 4 bases, J lost 0 bases, and 10 bases lay in between. The CDR3 spans 15 residues. The V gene's germline CDR1 is SEHNR and CDR2 FQNEAQ (reference sequence). In DNA, the CDR3 is TGTGCCAGCAGCTCAACCGAATATAGCAATCAGCCCCAGCATTTT. Translation: CASSSTEYSNQPQHF.

By sample share, this clonotype is medium-sized (0.01 to 0.1%). The rearrangement links TRBV6-5 to TRBJ1-5; D unclear. Germline CDR1 is MNHEY and CDR2 is SVGAGI. The V gene lost 6 bases and the J gene lost 4 bases, with 7 bases spanning the gap. This CDR3 spans 12 amino acids. The CDR3: CASRQRNQPQHF. The DNA for the CDR3 is TGTGCCAGCAGACAGAGAAATCAGCCCCAGCATTTT.

This clonotype was recorded many times. The chain uses TRBV2 and TRBJ2-7, with TRBD1 as a possible D gene (6 bases). CDR1 and CDR2 (germline): SNHLY, FYNNEI. The length of the CDR3 is 14 residues. V lost 0 bases to trimming and J lost 9 bases, with 15 bases between them. CDR3 loop: CASSEAWQGSRQYF. CDR3 nucleotides: TGTGCCAGCAGTGAAGCTTGGCAGGGGAGCAGGCAGTACTTC.

This clonotype appeared many times. The chain combines TRBV7-6 with TRBJ1-5; D is unresolved. V shed 0 bases and J shed 8 bases, with 8 bases lying between them. The CDR3 is made up of 13 amino acids. Germline loops: CDR1 SGHVS, CDR2 FNYEAQ. The CDR3 is CASSLAPGEPQHF. The CDR3 DNA follows: TGTGCCAGCAGCTTAGCGCCCGGGGAGCCCCAGCATTTT. Looking up the rest from reference TRBV7-6 and TRBJ1-5 gives the full variable domain: GAGVSQSPRYKVTKRGQDVALRCDPISGHVSLYWYRQALGQGPEFLTYFNYEAQQDKSGLPNDRFSAERPEGSISTLTIQRTEQRDSAMYRCASSLAPGEPQHFGDGTRLSIL.

This clonotype was seen ten or more times. The V gene is TRBV7-9, the J gene TRBJ1-5; D is possibly TRBD1 (6 bases). Germline-derived CDR1 and CDR2 are SEHNR and FQNEAQ (reference sequence). Trimming took off 1 base at V and 0 bases at J, with 7 bases between the two ends. The CDR3 length is 15 residues. In DNA, the CDR3 is TGTGCCAGCAGCTTAGGGGACAATAGCAATCAGCCCCAGCATTTT. This sequence encodes CASSLGDNSNQPQHF.

This clonotype has ten or more counts. The V and J genes are TRBV6-5 and TRBJ2-7; the D call may be TRBD1 or TRBD2 (5 bases each). The CDR3 has 13 amino acids. CDR1 is MNHEY, CDR2 SVGAGI, per germline. Deletions cut 6 bases from V and 2 bases from J, with 11 bases between. The CDR3 here is CASSYGTTYEQYF. The CDR3 nucleotides are TGTGCCAGCAGCTACGGGACGACCTACGAGCAGTACTTC.

This clonotype was counted only a few times. V is TRBV12-3 or TRBV12-4 and J is TRBJ1-5; a possible D gene is TRBD1 (5 bases). The CDR3 runs 15 residues. Trimming cost V 3 bases and J 5 bases, with 14 bases left between them. The CDR3 sequence is CASSFFLGADQPQHF. The CDR3 nucleotides are TGTGCCAGCAGTTTTTTTCTAGGGGCGGATCAGCCCCAGCATTTT.

This clonotype was found many times. The chain carries TRBV29-1 and TRBJ1-1, with D hard to call. Germline lookup yields CDR1 SQVTM and CDR2 ANQGSEA. CDR3 length: 13 residues. V was clipped by 0 bases and J by 0 bases, with 5 bases between them. The CDR3 region is CSVEDGMNTEAFF. The CDR3 DNA reads as TGCAGCGTTGAAGATGGTATGAACACTGAAGCTTTCTTT.

This clonotype counts as medium-sized (0.01 to 0.1%). This chain connects TRBV6-5 to TRBJ1-1, with D uncertain. The germline CDR1 and CDR2 sequences are MNHEY and SVGAGI. The CDR3 extends over 13 amino acids. Trimming removed 0 bases at V and 8 bases at J, with 10 bases between. CDR3 region: CASSYSSGREAFF. CDR3 coding DNA: TGTGCCAGCAGTTACTCGTCAGGAAGGGAAGCTTTCTTT.

This clonotype was observed a single time. The chain uses TRBV29-1 and TRBJ2-7; 8 bases map to TRBD1. Trimming took 5 bases from V and 7 from J; bases not matched to a gene: 16. Germline CDR1 reads SQVTM; CDR2 reads ANQGSEA. This CDR3 comprises 15 residues. As DNA, the CDR3 is TGCAGCGTTAACTACCACGGGACAGGACGGGGTGAGCAGTACTTC. This sequence encodes CSVNYHGTGRGEQYF.

Details on this clonotype: With a much larger clone just one base away, this may be a read error. The rearrangement joins TRBV19 to TRBJ2-5; no definite D call. Trimming took off 5 bases at V and 5 bases at J, with 15 bases between the two ends. The CDR3 has 14 amino acids. CDR1 is LNHDA and CDR2 is SQIVND in the germline V gene (reference sequence). CDR3 amino acids: CASSSRDGVETQYF. CDR3 coding DNA: TGTGCCAGTAGTTCGCGTGATGGTGTGGAGACCCAGTACTTC. Full variable domain (remainder filled in from reference TRBV19 and TRBJ2-5): DGGITQSPKYLFRKEGQNVTLSCEQNLNHDAMYWYRQDPGQGLRLIYYSQIVNDFQKGDIAEGYSVSREKKESFPLTVTSAQKNPTAFYLCASSSRDGVETQYFGPGTRLLVL.

This clonotype is medium-sized within its sample. The chain carries TRBV11-2 and TRBJ1-4, with D perhaps TRBD1 (5 bases). V lost 8 bases, J lost 10 bases, and 26 bases lay in between. The CDR3 is made up of 16 amino acids. The germline CDR1 and CDR2 sequences are SGHAT and FQNNGV. The CDR3 DNA is TGTGCCAGCCGGGACGAACACTCCCAAGATTTCACAAAACTGTTTTTT. Translated, it gives CASRDEHSQDFTKLFF.

The sample holds many counts of this clonotype. This chain links TRBV7-9 with TRBJ1-2; D remains unclear. CDR3 length: 14 residues. From germline, CDR1 is SEHNR and CDR2 FQNEAQ (reference sequence). The V end lost 1 base, the J end lost 4 bases, and 10 bases lay between the germline ends. In DNA form, the CDR3 reads TGTGCCAGCAGCTTAGTGGCGGATTTCTATGGCTACACCTTC. Residues: CASSLVADFYGYTF.